The source of this T cell receptor (beta chain) is a study of tumor-infiltrating lymphocytes in primary liver carcinoma. As to this clonotype: The junction differs from germline at one of its ends, possibly a read error.

The CDR3 spans 14 residues. For each extraction, RNA and DNA were obtained together from around 20-30 mg of unsorted bulk tissue. Starting from roughly 0.5 ug of total RNA, TCR beta cDNA was produced with a primer in the constant region. Construction of TCR beta libraries relied on three successive nested multiplex PCR rounds employing slightly modified ARM-PCR. The first two PCR rounds used TRBV1-TRBV30 forward primers with a C-beta reverse primer, 10 to 11 cycles each. TCRdb analysed the multiplex PCR reads with MiXCR anew, one entry per CDR3 protein. This sample has about 100,000 distinct CDR3 sequences, with around two thirds found just once.

The material sequenced was liver tumor tissue from sampling region 5. The subset is: tumor region T5, tumor centre. The TCR sequence derives from a woman between 55 and 75 years old with primary liver carcinoma and hepatitis B virus infection. The V call is TRBV12-3 or TRBV12-4, the J call TRBJ1-5, with D possibly matching TRBD1 (5 bases). The CDR3 DNA follows: TGTGCTAGCACTTTACAGGCACACAATCAGCCCCACCATTTT. It translates to CASTLQAHNQPHHF.